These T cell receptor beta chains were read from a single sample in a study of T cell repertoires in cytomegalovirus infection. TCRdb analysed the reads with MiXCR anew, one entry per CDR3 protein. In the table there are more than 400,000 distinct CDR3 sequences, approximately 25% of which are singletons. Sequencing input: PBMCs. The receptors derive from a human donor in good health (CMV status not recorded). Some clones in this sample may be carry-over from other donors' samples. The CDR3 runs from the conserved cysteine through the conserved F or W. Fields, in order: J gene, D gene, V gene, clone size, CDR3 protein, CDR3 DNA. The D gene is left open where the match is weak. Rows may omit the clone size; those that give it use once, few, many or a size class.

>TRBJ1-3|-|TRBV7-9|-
CASELGPQGTGNTIYF
TGTGCCAGCGAGTTAGGGCCCCAGGGGACTGGAAACACCATATATTTT
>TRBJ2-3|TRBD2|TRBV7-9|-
CASSSLLRREGLTDTQYF
TGTGCCAGCAGCTCCCTTTTAAGGCGGGAGGGCCTTACAGATACGCAGTATTTT
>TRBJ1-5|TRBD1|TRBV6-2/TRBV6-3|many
CASSYIMDRRISNQPQHF
TGTGCCAGCAGTTACATTATGGACAGGAGGATTAGCAATCAGCCCCAGCATTTT
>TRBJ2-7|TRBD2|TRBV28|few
CASETSLAGGYEQYF
TGTGCCAGCGAGACGAGTCTAGCGGGGGGCTACGAGCAGTACTTC
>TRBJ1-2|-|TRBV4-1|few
CASSQTSPTVGDGYTF
TGCGCCAGCAGCCAAACCTCGCCCACTGTGGGGGATGGCTACACCTTC
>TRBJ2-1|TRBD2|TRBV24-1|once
CATSDLVAGSYNEQFF
TGTGCCACCAGTGATTTGGTAGCGGGATCCTACAATGAGCAGTTCTTC
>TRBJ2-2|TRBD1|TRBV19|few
CASSRDRGPTGELFF
TGTGCCAGTAGCCGGGACAGGGGGCCCACCGGGGAGCTGTTTTTT
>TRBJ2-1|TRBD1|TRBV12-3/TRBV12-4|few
CASSSLDRGPYNEQFF
TGTGCCAGCAGTTCCCTCGACAGGGGACCCTACAATGAGCAGTTCTTC
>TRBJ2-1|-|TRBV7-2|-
CASSLAVENEQFF
TGTGCCAGCAGCTTAGCCGTAGAGAATGAGCAGTTCTTC
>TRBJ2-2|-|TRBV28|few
CASSGDTRNTGELFF
TGTGCCAGCAGTGGGGACACCCGAAACACCGGGGAGCTGTTTTTT
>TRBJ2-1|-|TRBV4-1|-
CASSQDPSLGSSYNEQFF
TGCGCCAGCAGCCAAGATCCGTCACTGGGGAGCTCCTACAATGAGCAGTTCTTC
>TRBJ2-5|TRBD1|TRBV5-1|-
CASRHSRGHGSETQYF
TGCGCCAGCAGACATTCCAGGGGGCACGGGTCCGAGACCCAGTACTTC
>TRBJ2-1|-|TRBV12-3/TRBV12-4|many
CASTLSTGPSYNEQFF
TGTGCCAGCACCCTTTCGACGGGCCCTTCCTACAATGAGCAGTTCTTC
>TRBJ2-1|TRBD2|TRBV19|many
CASSIGTSGYNEQFF
TGTGCCAGCAGCATTGGGACTAGCGGGTACAATGAGCAGTTCTTC
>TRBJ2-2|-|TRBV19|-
CAVVASWNTGELFF
TGTGCCGTCGTGGCTAGCTGGAACACCGGGGAGCTGTTTTTT
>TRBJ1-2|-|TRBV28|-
CASSLLDYGYTF
TGTGCCAGCAGTCTCCTAGACTATGGCTACACCTTC
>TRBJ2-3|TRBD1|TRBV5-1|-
CASSFTGGDADTQYF
TGCGCCAGCAGCTTCACAGGGGGAGACGCAGATACGCAGTATTTT
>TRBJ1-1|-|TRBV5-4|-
CASTPVAGSTEAFF
TGTGCCAGCACCCCCGTGGCAGGGAGCACTGAAGCTTTCTTT
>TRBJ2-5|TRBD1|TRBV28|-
CASSFFGQGGETQYF
TGTGCCAGCAGTTTTTTCGGACAGGGGGGGGAGACCCAGTACTTC
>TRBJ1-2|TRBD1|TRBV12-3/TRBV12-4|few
CASSPTGTYGYTF
TGTGCCAGCAGCCCGACAGGGACCTATGGCTACACCTTC
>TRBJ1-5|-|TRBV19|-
CASSKGVGNQPQHF
TGTGCCAGTAGTAAGGGAGTCGGCAATCAGCCCCAGCATTTT
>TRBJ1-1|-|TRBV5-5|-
CASSLRTAGLNTEAFF
TGTGCCAGCAGCTTGAGAACGGCTGGATTGAACACTGAAGCTTTCTTT
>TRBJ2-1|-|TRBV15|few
CATTQGGGVPGNEQFF
TGTGCCACCACCCAGGGGGGGGGGGTTCCAGGCAATGAGCAGTTCTTC
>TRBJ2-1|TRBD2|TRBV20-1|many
CSARESRGLVFHEQFF
TGCAGTGCTAGAGAGAGTCGGGGACTAGTTTTCCATGAGCAGTTCTTC
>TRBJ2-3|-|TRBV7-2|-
CASSPRRTSTDTQYF
TGTGCCAGCAGCCCCCGGAGGACTAGCACAGATACGCAGTATTTT
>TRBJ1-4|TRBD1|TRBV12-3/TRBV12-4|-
CASSFGTGTEKLFF
TGTGCCAGCAGTTTTGGGACAGGGACTGAAAAACTGTTTTTT
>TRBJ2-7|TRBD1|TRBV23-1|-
CASSQPDRVLHPYEQYF
TGCGCCAGCAGTCAACCCGACAGGGTCCTACACCCCTACGAGCAGTACTTC
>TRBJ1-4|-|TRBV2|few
CASSAHDTSNEKLFF
TGTGCCAGCAGTGCCCACGACACCTCTAATGAAAAACTGTTTTTT
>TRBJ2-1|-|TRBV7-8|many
CASSSQGPFNEQFF
TGTGCCAGCAGCTCCCAAGGGCCCTTTAATGAGCAGTTCTTC
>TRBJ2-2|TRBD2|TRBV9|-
CASSSMRGTSGRAVPGELFF
TGTGCCAGCAGCTCGATGAGGGGGACTAGCGGGAGGGCCGTCCCCGGGGAGCTGTTTTTT
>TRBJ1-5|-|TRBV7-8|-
CASSTTQGNQPQHF
TGTGCCAGCAGCACCACCCAGGGGAATCAGCCCCAGCATTTT
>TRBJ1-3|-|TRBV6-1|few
CATETDRRSGNTIYF
TGTGCCACGGAGACTGACCGCCGCTCTGGAAACACCATATATTTT
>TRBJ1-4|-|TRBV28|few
CASRGFATNEKLFF
TGTGCCAGCAGAGGATTTGCAACTAATGAAAAACTGTTTTTT
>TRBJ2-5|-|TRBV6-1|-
CASSIGQNQETQYF
TGTGCCAGCAGTATAGGACAGAATCAAGAGACCCAGTACTTC
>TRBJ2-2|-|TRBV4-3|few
CASSQTGPINTGELFF
TGCGCCAGCAGCCAAACCGGACCCATAAACACCGGGGAGCTGTTTTTT
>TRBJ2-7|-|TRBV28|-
CASRISGPSYEQYF
TGTGCCAGCAGGATCAGCGGCCCCTCCTACGAGCAGTACTTC
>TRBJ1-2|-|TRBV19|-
CASSIGGASDSYGYTF
TGTGCCAGTAGTATAGGAGGGGCCAGTGACTCATATGGCTACACCTTC
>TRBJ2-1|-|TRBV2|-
CASRLHSDRNNEQFF
TGTGCCAGCAGACTACATTCGGACAGAAACAATGAGCAGTTCTTC
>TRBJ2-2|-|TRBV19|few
CASSIVSRENTGELFF
TGTGCCAGTAGTATCGTTAGCAGGGAGAACACCGGGGAGCTGTTTTTT
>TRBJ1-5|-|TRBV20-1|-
CSASGQGKDQPQHF
TGCAGTGCTAGCGGTCAGGGGAAGGATCAGCCCCAGCATTTT
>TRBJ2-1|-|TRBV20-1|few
CSARDRLGATNEQFF
TGCAGTGCTAGAGATAGACTGGGAGCGACCAATGAGCAGTTCTTC
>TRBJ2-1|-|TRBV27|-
CASSLTAELRAGNEQFF
TGTGCCAGCAGTTTAACGGCAGAACTGAGGGCAGGGAATGAGCAGTTCTTC
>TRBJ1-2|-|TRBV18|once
CASSPDDSLGYTF
TGTGCCAGCTCACCAGACGACTCTCTTGGCTACACCTTC
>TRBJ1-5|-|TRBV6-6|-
CASSYLAGHSNQPQHF
TGTGCCAGCAGTTACTTGGCAGGTCATAGCAATCAGCCCCAGCATTTT
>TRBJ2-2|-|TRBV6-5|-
CASNPLGTNTGELFF
TGTGCCAGCAACCCCCTGGGGACGAACACCGGGGAGCTGTTTTTT
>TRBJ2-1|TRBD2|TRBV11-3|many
CASSSGRAAYNEQFF
TGTGCCAGCAGCTCAGGGAGGGCCGCCTACAATGAGCAGTTCTTC
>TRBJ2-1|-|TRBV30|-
CAWSVRRDWSRSYNEQFF
TGTGCCTGGAGTGTACGACGGGACTGGTCCCGCTCCTACAATGAGCAGTTCTTC